Below, 6 T cell receptor beta chains from the same sample are listed, as sequenced in a study of blood T cell repertoires in COVID-19. Some clones are missing from TCRdb's copy, which holds only in-frame ones; the method was immunoSEQ multiplex PCR. The sample holds 52,000 or so clones, 90% seen once. The sequencing input was peripheral blood. The receptors derive from a woman of 80 years or more with acute or convalescent COVID-19.

This clone occurred once. V gene TRBV5-1 combines with J gene TRBJ2-2; 10 nucleotides align to TRBD2. The V and J ends lost 0 bases and 1 base, in that order; junction bases with no gene match: 9. The CDR3 is made up of 19 amino acids. Germline assignment: CDR1 SGHRS and CDR2 YFSETQ. As DNA, the CDR3 is TGCGCCAGCAGCTTGGGACTAGCGGGCTTTACCGGGAACACCGGGGAGCTGTTTTTT. As protein: CASSLGLAGFTGNTGELFF.

The gene calls are TRBV2 and TRBJ1-1, with 9 bases aligning to TRBD1. Germline lookup yields CDR1 SNHLY and CDR2 FYNNEI. Trimming took 7 bases from V and 5 from J; bases not matched to a gene: 5. This CDR3 spans 13 amino acids. The CDR3 loop is CASIIDRGTEAFF. As DNA, the CDR3 is TGTGCCAGCATCATCGACAGGGGGACTGAAGCTTTCTTT. Combining the CDR3 with reference TRBV2 and TRBJ1-1 gives the whole variable domain EPEVTQTPSHQVTQMGQEVILRCVPISNHLYFYWYRQILGQKVEFLVSFYNNEISEKSEIFDDQFSVERPDGSNFTLKIRSTKLEDSAMYFCASIIDRGTEAFFGQGTRLTVV.

The V and J genes are TRBV9 and TRBJ1-3; 7 bases line up with TRBD1. Germline-derived CDR1 and CDR2 are SGDLS and YYNGEE. The CDR3 is 17 residues long. V trimming: 3 bases; J trimming: 1 base; junction bases outside the gene matches: 10. The DNA of the CDR3 is TGTGCCAGCAGCGAAGGGACAGTTTTTTATTCTGGAAACACCATATATTTT. It codes for CASSEGTVFYSGNTIYF.

The CDR3 is CASSLRDRAGEKLFF. CDR3 nucleotides: TGTGCCAGCAGTTTAAGGGACAGGGCGGGAGAAAAACTGTTTTTT. The chain employs TRBV27 and TRBJ1-4; 9 nucleotides align to TRBD1. Germline CDR1 MNHEY, CDR2 SMNVEV (reference sequence). The CDR3 loop spans 15 amino acids. J was trimmed by 8 bases and V by 2 bases; bases with no gene match: 6.

This sequence joins TRBV9 and TRBJ1-2; TRBD1 is a possible D gene (6 bases). The V and J ends lost 4 bases and 11 bases respectively, with 12 bases between them. This CDR3 has 11 residues. CDR1 SGDLS and CDR2 YYNGEE come from the germline V gene. The CDR3 bases are TGTGCCAGCAGCACGGACAGTTGGTACACCTTC. This sequence encodes CASSTDSWYTF. Drawing the rest from reference TRBV9 and TRBJ1-2, the complete variable domain is DSGVTQTPKHLITATGQRVTLRCSPRSGDLSVYWYQQSLDQGLQFLIQYYNGEERAKGNILERFSAQQFPDLHSELNLSSLELGDSALYFCASSTDSWYTFGSGTRLTVV.

This chain uses TRBV30 with TRBJ1-6; TRBD1 aligns across 12 bases. CDR1 is GTSNPN and CDR2 is SVGIG in the germline V gene (reference sequence). V lost 2 bases, J lost 10 bases, and 9 bases stayed unmatched. This CDR3 is 16 amino acids long. CDR3 nucleotide sequence: TGTGCCTGGAGTTACCCGGGACAGGGGGCTATGTCACCCCTCCACTTT. Translated, it gives CAWSYPGQGAMSPLHF.